One sample yielded the 14 T cell receptor beta chains listed below, sequenced in a study of cytomegalovirus exposure and HLA in healthy donors. Amplification used 60 Vbeta primers and 13 Jbeta primers. Measured with immunoSEQ multiplex PCR; TCRdb has only the in-frame clones, and not every one. The table has around 62,000 clones, around four fifths seen once. The sample taken for sequencing was PBMCs. These receptors all come from a male donor in good health and CMV-seropositive.

The J gene is TRBJ1-6, the V gene TRBV5-4; maybe TRBD1 (6 bases). The germline gives CDR1 SGHNT, CDR2 YYREEE (reference sequence). The CDR3 runs 14 residues. The ends were cut back, 4 bases at V and 6 bases at J, with 11 bases in the middle. DNA for the CDR3: TGTGCCAGCAGCCCCCGGGACATTAATTCACCCCTCCACTTT. Translated: CASSPRDINSPLHF.

The chain couples TRBV19 to TRBJ2-1; perhaps TRBD1 as D (6 bases). Germline CDR1 is LNHDA and CDR2 is SQIVND (reference sequence). The CDR3 has 11 residues. V was shortened by 11 bases and J by 2 bases, with 7 bases between the two germline ends. Here the CDR3 DNA reads TGTGCCGCAGGGGCCTACAATGAGCAGTTCTTC. Its translation: CAAGAYNEQFF.

The chain joins TRBV30 to TRBJ1-2; D not resolved. Germline CDR1 and CDR2: GTSNPN and SVGIG (reference sequence). V was cut by 5 bases and J by 5 bases, with 15 bases left in between. The length of the CDR3 is 13 residues. This CDR3 is CAWEPDGKYGYTF. The CDR3 DNA is TGTGCCTGGGAACCGGACGGGAAATATGGCTACACCTTC.

This chain uses TRBV6-1 with TRBJ1-5; D unclear. Germline V gene lookup returns CDR1 MNHNS and CDR2 SASEGT. This CDR3 region has 17 residues. Deletions cut 4 bases from V and 2 bases from J, with 18 bases between. CDR3 in DNA: TGTGCCAGCAGTGTGTGGCGGCCCTTATCCGGCAATCAGCCCCAGCATTTT. This translates into CASSVWRPLSGNQPQHF.

This clone is a singleton in its sample. In the same sample, other DNA sequences code for this CDR3. V usage is TRBV9 and J usage is TRBJ1-5; 10 bases fit TRBD1. This CDR3 comprises 16 residues. V lost 0 bases to trimming and J lost 7 bases; unmatched junction nucleotides: 7. In germline, CDR1 is SGDLS, CDR2 YYNGEE. DNA of the CDR3: TGTGCCAGCAGCGTAGGGACAGGGGGGGGCTCACAGCCCCAGCATTTT. Protein: CASSVGTGGGSQPQHF.

The J gene is TRBJ1-1, the V gene TRBV10-3; 7 bases are shared with TRBD1. This CDR3 is 16 amino acids long. CDR1 and CDR2 from the germline V gene are ENHRY and SYGVKD. J was trimmed by 0 bases and V by 5 bases; bases with no gene match: 9. CDR3 sequence: CAISPWTGSVNTEAFF. CDR3 coding DNA: TGTGCCATCAGTCCCTGGACAGGCAGCGTGAACACTGAAGCTTTCTTT.

The chain carries TRBV5-1 and TRBJ2-7; a weak D match, TRBD2 (5 bases). The CDR3 length is 14 residues. Trimming took off 0 bases at V and 2 bases at J, with 9 bases between the two ends. Germline assignment: CDR1 SGHRS and CDR2 YFSETQ. CDR3 region: CASSLVEGPYEQYF. The CDR3 nucleotides read TGCGCCAGCAGCTTGGTCGAGGGCCCCTACGAGCAGTACTTC.

The chain joins TRBV30 to TRBJ1-5; 10 nucleotides agree with TRBD1. The CDR3 extends over 13 amino acids. V was pared by 1 base and J by 8 bases, with 2 bases of the junction left unmatched. Germline V gives CDR1 GTSNPN, CDR2 SVGIG (reference sequence). As DNA, the CDR3 is TGTGCCTGGAGTGGGACAGGGGGTGAGCCCCAGCATTTT. It encodes CAWSGTGGEPQHF.

The genes are TRBV5-1 and TRBJ2-5; TRBD1 might be the D (6 bases). The CDR3 is 13 residues long. CDR1 and CDR2 (germline): SGHRS, YFSETQ. V was clipped by 3 bases and J by 5 bases, with 11 bases between them. This CDR3 reads CASSSPGHETQYF. The CDR3 DNA reads as TGCGCCAGCAGCTCCCCGGGACACGAGACCCAGTACTTC.

The chain carries TRBV6-5 and TRBJ2-3; D unresolved. The V gene's germline CDR1 is MNHEY and CDR2 SVGAGI. Between the trimmed V and J ends, which lost 6 bases and 0 bases, there was a span of 10 bases. This CDR3 contains 14 residues. The CDR3 DNA reads as TGTGCCAGCAGCCTCGGGTGGAGCACAGATACGCAGTATTTT. Translated: CASSLGWSTDTQYF.

This clone was counted only a few times. The V gene is TRBV5-6, the J gene TRBJ2-2; no clear D. CDR3 length equals 11 residues. Germline V gives CDR1 SGHDT, CDR2 YYEEEE. V gave up 2 bases and J gave up 6 bases, with 2 bases separating them. The CDR3 nucleotides are TGTGCCAGCAGCTTCTCCGGGGAGCTGTTTTTT. Its translation: CASSFSGELFF. The entire variable domain, with the rest obtained from reference TRBV5-6 and TRBJ2-2, is as follows: DAGVTQSPTHLIKTRGQQVTLRCSPKSGHDTVSWYQQALGQGPQFIFQYYEEEERQRGNFPDRFSGHQFPNYSSELNVNALLLGDSALYLCASSFSGELFFGEGSRLTVL.

The chain is built from TRBV29-1 and TRBJ2-1; D might be TRBD2 (5 bases). This CDR3 has 13 amino acids. V was cut by 5 bases and J by 1 base, with 9 bases left in between. Germline-derived CDR1 and CDR2 are SQVTM and ANQGSEA. Here the CDR3 reads CSVRRASYNEQFF. The CDR3 DNA follows: TGCAGCGTTAGGCGGGCTTCCTACAATGAGCAGTTCTTC.

V is TRBV30 and J is TRBJ2-7; 9 bases are shared with TRBD1. V shed 5 bases and J 3 bases; nucleotides not matched to a gene: 2. Germline V gene sequence: CDR1 GTSNPN, CDR2 SVGIG (reference sequence). The CDR3 is made up of 12 amino acids. The CDR3 nucleotides read TGTGCCTGGGACAGGGGGGACTACGAGCAGTACTTC. Protein: CAWDRGDYEQYF. The full variable domain, in which reference TRBV30 and TRBJ2-7 provide the parts outside the CDR3, is SQTIHQWPATLVQPVGSPLSLECTVEGTSNPNLYWYRQAAGRGLQLLFYSVGIGQISSEVPQNLSASRPQDRQFILSSKKLLLSDSGFYLCAWDRGDYEQYFGPGTRLTVT.

In this sample, this clone turned up once. The rearrangement uses TRBV2 and TRBJ2-4; TRBD2 is a possible D gene (5 bases). This CDR3 is 16 amino acids long. V was cut by 4 bases and J by 6 bases, with 19 bases left in between. Looked up from germline, CDR1 is SNHLY and CDR2 is FYNNEI. The CDR3 nucleotides are TGTGCCAGCAGTGTAAACAGCTTCAAAGGGAGAAACATTCAGTACTTC. Translation gives CASSVNSFKGRNIQYF.